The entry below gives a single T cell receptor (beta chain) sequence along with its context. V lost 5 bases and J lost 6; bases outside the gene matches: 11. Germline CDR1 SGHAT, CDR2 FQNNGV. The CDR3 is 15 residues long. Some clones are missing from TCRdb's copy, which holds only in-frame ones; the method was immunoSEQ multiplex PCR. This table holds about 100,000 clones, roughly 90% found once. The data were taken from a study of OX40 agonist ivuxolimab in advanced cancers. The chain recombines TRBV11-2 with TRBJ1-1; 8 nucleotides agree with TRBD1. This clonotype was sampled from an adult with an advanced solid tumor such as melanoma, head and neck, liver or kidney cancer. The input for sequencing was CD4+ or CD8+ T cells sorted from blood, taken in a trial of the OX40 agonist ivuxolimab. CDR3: CASSPLRDRSSEAFF. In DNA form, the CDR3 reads TGTGCCAGCAGCCCGCTCCGGGACAGGTCTTCTGAAGCTTTCTTT.